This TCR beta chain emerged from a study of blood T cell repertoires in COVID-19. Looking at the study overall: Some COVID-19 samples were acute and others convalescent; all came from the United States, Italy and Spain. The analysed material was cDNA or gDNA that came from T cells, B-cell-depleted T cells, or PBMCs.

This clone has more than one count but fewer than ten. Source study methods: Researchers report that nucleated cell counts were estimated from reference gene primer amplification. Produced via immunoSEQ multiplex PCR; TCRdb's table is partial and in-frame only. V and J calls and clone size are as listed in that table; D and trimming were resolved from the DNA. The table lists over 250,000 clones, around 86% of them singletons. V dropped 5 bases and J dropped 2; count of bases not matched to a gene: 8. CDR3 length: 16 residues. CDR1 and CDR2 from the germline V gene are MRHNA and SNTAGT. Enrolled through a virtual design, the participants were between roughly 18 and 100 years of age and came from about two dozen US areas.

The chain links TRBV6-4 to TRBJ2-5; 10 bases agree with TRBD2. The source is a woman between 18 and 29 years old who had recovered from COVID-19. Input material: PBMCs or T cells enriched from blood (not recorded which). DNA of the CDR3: TGTGCCAGCAGTCCGGGACTAGCGCCGGGTCAAGAGACCCAGTACTTC. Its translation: CASSPGLAPGQETQYF.